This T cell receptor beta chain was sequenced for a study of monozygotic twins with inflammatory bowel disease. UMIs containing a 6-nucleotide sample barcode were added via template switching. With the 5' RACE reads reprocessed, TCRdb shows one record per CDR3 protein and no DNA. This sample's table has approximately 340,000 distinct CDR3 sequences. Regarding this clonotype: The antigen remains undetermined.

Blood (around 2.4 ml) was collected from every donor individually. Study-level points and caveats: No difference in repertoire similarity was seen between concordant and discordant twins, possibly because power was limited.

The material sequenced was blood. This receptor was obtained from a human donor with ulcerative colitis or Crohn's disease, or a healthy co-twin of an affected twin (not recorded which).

The CDR3 region is CASTKGGTGGFGEQFF. The V call is TRBV6-1, the J call TRBJ2-1; the D call from TCRdb, TRBD1, cannot be confirmed without DNA. This CDR3 is built from 16 residues. Germline CDR1 and CDR2: MNHNS and SASEGT.